This T cell receptor beta chain was retrieved from a study of CD8+ T cells in alopecia areata. The V segment lost 6 bases and the J segment 4 bases; nucleotides outside the gene matches: 8. Germline V lookup: CDR1 MNHEY, CDR2 SVGAGI. This CDR3 spans 14 amino acids. The treatment denotes: oral pan-JAK inhibitor, 5-10 mg twice daily. Sequencing templates came from extracted RNA that was reverse transcribed into cDNA. Libraries were prepared by immunoSEQ multiplex PCR; TCRdb keeps only in-frame clonotypes and omits some of them. This table has 200,000 or so clones, 35% to 40% appearing once. This material consisted of CD4+ T cells sorted from blood, taken at roughly week 30, from a patient treated with tofacitinib. This sequence originates from a human donor with alopecia areata. The rearrangement links TRBV6-5 to TRBJ1-2; 7 bases fit TRBD1. The CDR3 region is CASRPPAGGYGYTF. CDR3 nucleotide sequence: TGTGCCAGCAGGCCCCCGGCAGGGGGCTATGGCTACACCTTC.